This record looks at one TCR beta chain sequence and its context. What it recognizes is unknown. Those who donated were healthy bone marrow donors. The data belong to a study of cytomegalovirus exposure and HLA in healthy donors. Study-level background: Sequencing of 150 million to 200 million T cells in an earlier analysis found 95 million to 120 million unique TCR beta sequences. Overall study findings and caveats: HLA alleles showed associations with 16,951 TCR beta sequences in a later analysis, at a 0.05 false discovery rate.

The germline V gene encodes CDR1 SGDLS and CDR2 YYNGEE. Germline trimming cut 0 bases from V and 6 bases from J; bases unmatched to any gene: 6. CDR3 length: 14 residues. PCR was performed using 60 Vbeta and 13 Jbeta primers. Clones were read by immunoSEQ multiplex PCR, and TCRdb kept only the in-frame ones, dropping some. The sample consists of roughly 180,000 clones, approximately 80% of them appearing once. The sequence was collected from a man aged 25-40 years in good health and CMV-seronegative. The sample was PBMCs. The V call is TRBV9, the J call TRBJ2-7; 7 nucleotides agree with TRBD2. In DNA form, the CDR3 reads TGTGCCAGCAGCGTAGCTAGCGGCCCCACCGAGCAGTACTTC. This gives the protein CASSVASGPTEQYF.